The 10 T cell receptor beta chains below were found in one sample sequenced in a study of cytomegalovirus exposure and HLA in healthy donors. PCR employed 60 Vbeta and 13 Jbeta primers. Using immunoSEQ multiplex PCR, the repertoire was profiled, and TCRdb retains in-frame clones only, with some absent. The sample has 120,000 to 150,000 clones; around three quarters are singletons. The sequencing sample was made of PBMCs. Receptor source: a young man in good health and CMV-seronegative.

This clone turned up a few times. V and J are TRBV29-1 and TRBJ1-5; D possibly corresponds to TRBD1 (6 bases). CDR1 is SQVTM and CDR2 is ANQGSEA in the germline V gene. V was pared by 6 bases and J by 9 bases, with 15 bases between. CDR3 length: 12 residues. CDR3 region: CSVGQSGRPQHF. The DNA of the CDR3 is TGCAGCGTAGGACAGTCAGGGCGGCCCCAGCATTTT.

The gene calls are TRBV7-8 and TRBJ1-4, with TRBD1 as a possible D gene (6 bases). V was trimmed by 5 bases and J by 2 bases, leaving 12 bases between them. Germline V gene sequence: CDR1 SGHVS, CDR2 FQNEAQ. This CDR3 is 15 amino acids long. CDR3 sequence reads: CASSVYRVTNEKLFF. The CDR3 DNA is TGTGCCAGCAGCGTATACAGGGTTACTAATGAAAAACTGTTTTTT.

The CDR3 DNA reads TGTGCCAGCAGTCCCGTCAGGGGGAATTCACCCCTCCACTTT. Translation gives CASSPVRGNSPLHF. This chain links TRBV5-7 with TRBJ1-6, with 7 bases lining up with TRBD1. TRBV5-7 has ORF status, its function being uncertain. This CDR3 contains 14 residues. Trimming removed 5 bases from V and 7 bases from J; junction bases left unmatched: 6.

The J gene is TRBJ2-2, the V gene TRBV6-4, with TRBD2 matching 7 bases. Looked up from germline, CDR1 is MRHNA and CDR2 is SNTAGT. The CDR3 is 16 residues long. The V and J ends lost 2 bases and 4 bases, in that order; junction bases with no gene match: 7. This CDR3 is CASSDPLAEVTGELFF. CDR3 nucleotides: TGTGCCAGCAGTGACCCGCTAGCGGAGGTCACCGGGGAGCTGTTTTTT.

The chain joins TRBV11-2 to TRBJ2-7, with 7 bases that match TRBD1. CDR3 size: 11 residues. The junction had 3 bases not matched to a gene; V was cut back by 1 base and J by 12 bases. CDR1 SGHAT and CDR2 FQNNGV come from the germline V gene. The CDR3 region is CASSLAQGTYF. The CDR3 DNA reads as TGTGCCAGCAGCTTAGCACAGGGGACGTACTTC.

The chain is built from TRBV29-1 and TRBJ1-5; a weak D match, TRBD1 (5 bases). The CDR3 has 12 amino acids. Germline lookup yields CDR1 SQVTM and CDR2 ANQGSEA. CDR3: CTEGAGVKPQHF. The CDR3, as DNA: TGCACGGAAGGGGCCGGAGTGAAGCCCCAGCATTTT.

This clone was observed a few times. The chain recombines TRBV6-1 with TRBJ2-6; the D gene is possibly TRBD2 (5 bases). From germline, CDR1 is MNHNS and CDR2 SASEGT. V lost 8 bases and J 1 base, leaving 9 bases between the germline ends. The CDR3 is 14 residues long. The CDR3 is CASASGSGANVLTF. The CDR3 DNA is TGTGCCAGCGCCTCGGGGTCTGGGGCCAACGTCCTGACTTTC.

This clone was detected only once. The chain links TRBV19 to TRBJ2-3, with TRBD2 matching 8 bases. The V gene end was trimmed by 5 bases and the J gene end by 2 bases; junction bases not matched to a gene: 18. Looked up from germline, CDR1 is LNHDA and CDR2 is SQIVND (reference sequence). The CDR3 has 19 residues. DNA for the CDR3: TGTGCCAGTAGTGGACTTGACTTAGGACTAGCTGGGAACACAGATACGCAGTATTTT. Residues: CASSGLDLGLAGNTDTQYF.

V usage is TRBV5-1 and J usage is TRBJ1-1; 10 positions match TRBD1. CDR3 length: 18 residues. The V and J ends lost 3 bases and 0 bases, in that order; junction bases with no gene match: 11. CDR1 and CDR2 (germline): SGHRS, YFSETQ. CDR3 in DNA: TGCGCCAGCAGCTCGACCGGGACAGGGGTCCTTATGAACACTGAAGCTTTCTTT. As protein: CASSSTGTGVLMNTEAFF.

J is TRBJ2-6 and V is TRBV27, with 9 bases matching TRBD1. CDR3 length: 17 amino acids. CDR1 is MNHEY, CDR2 SMNVEV, per germline (reference sequence). The V and J ends lost 3 bases and 0 bases, in that order; junction bases with no gene match: 3. CDR3: CASSFGTGSSGANVLTF. For the CDR3, the DNA is TGTGCCAGCAGTTTTGGGACAGGGAGCTCTGGGGCCAACGTCCTGACTTTC.